This entry lists 24 T cell receptor beta chains sequenced from one sample in a study of CD8+ T cells in alopecia areata. RNA was isolated and reverse transcribed to cDNA, the sequencing template. The method was immunoSEQ multiplex PCR; TCRdb's version includes in-frame clones alone and lacks a portion of them. The table shows some 150,000 clones, with 58% occurring only once. The source material was CD4+ T cells sorted from blood, sampled at week 0. These receptors all stem from a human donor with alopecia areata.

CDR3 coding DNA: TGCAGCGTCACCGGTGGGACAGGGGATGAAAAACTGTTTTTT. It specifies CSVTGGTGDEKLFF. The V gene is TRBV29-1, the J gene TRBJ1-4; 10 bases are shared with TRBD1. The CDR3 has 14 residues. V dropped 6 bases and J dropped 6; count of bases not matched to a gene: 7. Germline V CDR1 and CDR2: SQVTM, ANQGSEA.

This chain joins TRBV30 and TRBJ2-7; D is perhaps TRBD1 (6 bases). The germline V gene encodes CDR1 GTSNPN and CDR2 SVGIG (reference sequence). The CDR3 contains 12 residues. V was trimmed by 2 bases and J by 4 bases, leaving 9 bases between them. This CDR3 is CAWSTGSYEQYF. The CDR3 DNA is TGTGCCTGGAGTACAGGGTCTTACGAGCAGTACTTC.

CDR3 sequence reads: CASSATDSSYEQYF. DNA for the CDR3: TGTGCCAGCAGTGCCACGGACAGCTCCTACGAGCAGTACTTC. V is TRBV25-1 and J is TRBJ2-7, with D perhaps matching TRBD1 (6 bases). This CDR3 comprises 14 residues. The germline V gene has CDR1 MGHDK and CDR2 SYGVNS. The V and J ends lost 4 bases and 0 bases respectively, with 10 bases between them.

V and J are TRBV20-1 and TRBJ1-1; 7 bases are a match to TRBD1. V shed 0 bases and J 10 bases; nucleotides not matched to a gene: 2. This CDR3 region has 11 residues. The germline CDR1 and CDR2 sequences are DFQATT and SNEGSKA (reference sequence). Here the CDR3 reads CSARERQGAFF. The CDR3 nucleotides read TGCAGTGCTAGAGAACGACAGGGAGCTTTCTTT.

Concerning this clone: This sample also contains other DNA sequences that code for the same CDR3. The chain uses TRBV27 and TRBJ1-2, with D possibly being TRBD1 (6 bases). The CDR3 has 14 amino acids. From germline, CDR1 is MNHEY and CDR2 SMNVEV (reference sequence). Deletions cut 0 bases from V and 4 bases from J, with 9 bases between. In nucleotides, the CDR3 is TGTGCCAGCAGTTTATCGGGAGGGGGCTATGGCTACACCTTC. It codes for CASSLSGGGYGYTF.

This chain links TRBV2 with TRBJ1-1; 9 bases fit TRBD1. CDR1 is SNHLY and CDR2 is FYNNEI in the germline V gene. With V trimmed by 6 bases and J by 5 bases, 7 bases remained unmatched. CDR3 length equals 14 residues. The CDR3 sequence is CASRAGQGMTEAFF. The CDR3, as DNA: TGTGCCAGCAGGGCGGGACAGGGTATGACTGAAGCTTTCTTT.

This rearrangement joins TRBV7-6 to TRBJ1-1, with D perhaps TRBD1 (5 bases). The CDR3 covers 14 residues. Trimming removed 0 bases from V and 3 bases from J, with 8 bases in between. Germline V lookup: CDR1 SGHVS, CDR2 FNYEAQ. In DNA, the CDR3 is TGTGCCAGCAGCTTAGCAGGGGCCTACACTGAAGCTTTCTTT. Its translation is CASSLAGAYTEAFF.

The chain is built from TRBV25-1 and TRBJ1-1; TRBD1 agrees at 10 bases. CDR3 size: 14 residues. Germline trimming cut 6 bases from V and 1 base from J; bases unmatched to any gene: 2. The germline V gene has CDR1 MGHDK and CDR2 SYGVNS. CDR3: CASSRDRGNTEAFF. The DNA of the CDR3 is TGTGCCAGCAGCCGGGACAGGGGGAACACTGAAGCTTTCTTT.

V is TRBV30 and J is TRBJ1-1; D not certain. Trimming took off 4 bases at V and 1 base at J, with 13 bases between the two ends. From germline, CDR1 is GTSNPN and CDR2 SVGIG (reference sequence). CDR3 length equals 14 residues. CDR3 region: CAWNDQSPNTEAFF. As DNA, the CDR3 is TGTGCCTGGAATGATCAATCCCCGAACACTGAAGCTTTCTTT.

This chain links TRBV9 with TRBJ1-4; 9 nucleotides line up with TRBD1. Germline assignment: CDR1 SGDLS and CDR2 YYNGEE. J lost 5 bases, V lost 3 bases, and 5 bases had no gene match. The CDR3 extends over 15 amino acids. The CDR3: CASSAGTGQNEKLFF. For the CDR3, the DNA is TGTGCCAGCAGCGCCGGGACAGGGCAGAATGAAAAACTGTTTTTT.

The rearrangement joins TRBV5-6 to TRBJ2-4; no clear D. CDR1 and CDR2 from the germline V gene are SGHDT and YYEEEE. The V end was cut by 1 base, the J end by 8 bases, with 13 bases between. This CDR3 comprises 14 residues. In nucleotides, the CDR3 is TGTGCCAGCAGCTTGTATACCCCCCCGGACATTCAGTACTTC. It encodes CASSLYTPPDIQYF.

This clone was observed a few times. The rearrangement uses TRBV29-1 and TRBJ1-2; tentatively, D is TRBD1 (6 bases). Germline CDR1 is SQVTM and CDR2 is ANQGSEA. V was pared by 1 base and J by 8 bases, with 8 bases between. This CDR3 spans 11 amino acids. The CDR3, as DNA: TGCAGCGTTGAAGGCGGGGGCGGCTACACCTTC. The encoded protein is CSVEGGGGYTF.

Only a few counts were recorded for this clone. The chain carries TRBV11-3 and TRBJ1-1; 10 nucleotides align to TRBD1. Trimming took 0 bases from V and 7 from J; bases not matched to a gene: 8. CDR3 length equals 16 residues. Germline V gene lookup returns CDR1 SGHNT and CDR2 YENEEA. The CDR3 DNA reads TGTGCCAGCAGCTTAGACGGTAGACAGGGGGCGGATGAAGCTTTCTTT. Translation: CASSLDGRQGADEAFF.

A word on this clone: Possible read error: a much larger clone is one base away. The chain recombines TRBV5-5 with TRBJ2-2; D call uncertain. The CDR3 extends over 13 amino acids. Trimming removed 0 bases from V and 3 bases from J, with 3 bases in between. Per germline, CDR1 SGHKS and CDR2 YYEKEE (reference sequence). The CDR3 DNA follows: TGTGCCAGCAGCTTGGTATACACCGGGGAGCTGTTTTTT. Translated, it gives CASSLVYTGELFF.

The CDR3 nucleotides are TGCAGCGTGATCTACAGCACAGATACGCAGTATTTT. Its protein is CSVIYSTDTQYF. The V gene is TRBV29-1, the J gene TRBJ2-3; no firm D call. The CDR3 spans 12 residues. Germline V gene lookup returns CDR1 SQVTM and CDR2 ANQGSEA. Trimming removed 6 bases from V and 0 bases from J, with 7 bases in between.

The chain recombines TRBV30 with TRBJ2-7, with D possibly being TRBD1 or TRBD2 (5 bases each). The V gene's germline CDR1 is GTSNPN and CDR2 SVGIG (reference sequence). Trimming left V 0 bases short and J 6 bases short, with 12 bases between. CDR3 length: 13 amino acids. CDR3 in amino acids: CAWSVLDRAEQYF. CDR3 DNA sequence: TGTGCCTGGAGTGTACTAGACAGAGCCGAGCAGTACTTC. Drawing the rest from reference TRBV30 and TRBJ2-7, the complete variable domain is SQTIHQWPATLVQPVGSPLSLECTVEGTSNPNLYWYRQAAGRGLQLLFYSVGIGQISSEVPQNLSASRPQDRQFILSSKKLLLSDSGFYLCAWSVLDRAEQYFGPGTRLTVT.

V usage is TRBV2 and J usage is TRBJ1-1, with unresolved D. The CDR3 is 15 amino acids. Germline CDR1 is SNHLY and CDR2 is FYNNEI. Trimming stripped 2 bases from V and 6 bases from J, with 16 bases between. CDR3 in DNA: TGTGCCAGCAGTGAATATGGGTTCATAACAGCTGAAGCTTTCTTT. Residues: CASSEYGFITAEAFF.

This clone was counted only a few times. This chain uses TRBV25-1 with TRBJ1-4; D is ambiguous. CDR1 and CDR2 from the germline V gene are MGHDK and SYGVNS. Trimming stripped 5 bases from V and 4 bases from J, with 8 bases between. The CDR3 sequence is 13 residues long. In nucleotides, the CDR3 is TGTGCCAGCAGTCTCCCCGGTAATGAAAAACTGTTTTTT. Its protein product is CASSLPGNEKLFF.

The V call is TRBV6-5, the J call TRBJ1-5; D is perhaps TRBD1 (5 bases). Per germline, CDR1 MNHEY and CDR2 SVGAGI. The CDR3 loop spans 14 amino acids. Trimming cost V 2 bases and J 2 bases, with 7 bases left between them. The CDR3 is CASSYGGGNQPQHF. DNA of the CDR3: TGTGCCAGCAGTTACGGGGGAGGCAATCAGCCCCAGCATTTT.

CDR3 in amino acids: CATSRGGGGQETQYF. The DNA of the CDR3 is TGTGCCACCAGCAGAGGAGGAGGGGGCCAAGAGACCCAGTACTTC. The chain joins TRBV15 to TRBJ2-5; D may match TRBD1 or TRBD2 (6 bases each). The V gene's germline CDR1 is LNHNV and CDR2 YYDKDF (reference sequence). The CDR3 runs 15 residues. With 1 base removed from V and 1 base from J, the gap between germline ends came to 10 bases. Looking up the rest from reference TRBV15 and TRBJ2-5 gives the full variable domain: DAMVIQNPRYQVTQFGKPVTLSCSQTLNHNVMYWYQQKSSQAPKLLFHYYDKDFNNEADTPDNFQSRRPNTSFCFLDIRSPGLGDTAMYLCATSRGGGGQETQYFGPGTRLLVL.

The chain joins TRBV4-1 to TRBJ2-1, with D unclear. V gave up 4 bases and J gave up 4 bases, with 8 bases separating them. The germline CDR1 and CDR2 sequences are MGHRA and YSYEKL. The CDR3 totals 13 residues. CDR3 nucleotide sequence: TGCGCCAGCAGCCGAAGGTTATACAATGAGCAGTTCTTC. It yields the protein CASSRRLYNEQFF.

The chain employs TRBV5-6 and TRBJ1-6; 7 bases align to TRBD1. With 4 bases clipped from V and 5 bases from J, the junction kept 9 bases outside the gene matches. The CDR3 has 16 residues. From germline, CDR1 is SGHDT and CDR2 YYEEEE. The CDR3 reads CASSLIGQANNSPLHF. CDR3 sequence (DNA): TGTGCCAGCAGCCTCATCGGACAGGCCAATAATTCACCCCTCCACTTT.

V and J are TRBV2 and TRBJ1-1; 7 positions agree with TRBD1. Germline-derived CDR1 and CDR2 are SNHLY and FYNNEI. This CDR3 has 13 residues. The trim removed 6 bases at V and 3 bases at J, leaving 4 bases unmatched. CDR3 region: CASRGDSHTEAFF. DNA of the CDR3: TGTGCCAGCAGAGGGGACAGCCACACTGAAGCTTTCTTT.

This CDR3 is CSGGNTDTQYF. DNA of the CDR3: TGCAGCGGGGGGAACACAGATACGCAGTATTTT. This sequence joins TRBV29-1 and TRBJ2-3, with D possibly called TRBD1 or TRBD2 (5 bases each). The V gene lost 7 bases and the J gene lost 2 bases, with 7 bases spanning the gap. The germline V gene has CDR1 SQVTM and CDR2 ANQGSEA. The CDR3 covers 11 residues.